These 30 T cell receptor beta chains share one sample of origin, sequenced in a study of multiple sclerosis patients with progressive multifocal leukoencephalopathy. Assay used: immunoSEQ multiplex PCR; TCRdb lists only in-frame clones, some missing. The sample yields approximately 27,000 clones, more than 70% seen once. The time point was: time of PML onset. The sequencing used PBMCs, collected from a patient treated with natalizumab. The source is a woman aged 25 to 39 with progressive multifocal leukoencephalopathy.

This chain joins TRBV7-6 and TRBJ2-5, with D hard to call. Germline lookup yields CDR1 SGHVS and CDR2 FNYEAQ. V lost 5 bases, J lost 5 bases, and 6 bases lay in between. This CDR3 spans 11 amino acids. CDR3 sequence: CASSPGETQYF. The DNA of the CDR3 is TGTGCCAGCAGCCCCGGGGAGACCCAGTACTTC.

The J gene is TRBJ2-3, the V gene TRBV10-2; TRBD2 matches at 10 bases. Germline V gene data show CDR1 as WSHSY and CDR2 as SAAADI. The J segment lost 3 bases and the V segment lost 10 bases, leaving 7 bases of the junction unmatched. The length of the CDR3 is 14 residues. The CDR3 loop is CATSLAGVTDTQYF. CDR3 DNA sequence: TGCGCCACCTCGCTAGCGGGAGTTACAGATACGCAGTATTTT.

This clone was seen more than once but under ten times. The rearrangement joins TRBV28 to TRBJ2-7, with D possibly being TRBD2 (7 bases). This CDR3 comprises 14 residues. Trimming cost V 3 bases and J 3 bases, with 12 bases left between them. Germline CDR1 reads MDHEN; CDR2 reads SYDVKM. This chain's CDR3 is CASSFGGAGYEQYF. The CDR3 nucleotides read TGTGCCAGCAGTTTTGGGGGGGCGGGCTACGAGCAGTACTTC.

The chain carries TRBV4-1 and TRBJ1-5; D is possibly TRBD1 (5 bases). This CDR3 contains 15 residues. V shed 2 bases and J shed 5 bases, with 13 bases lying between them. CDR1 is MGHRA and CDR2 is YSYEKL in the germline V gene. CDR3 sequence: CASSQYPGTHQPQHF. The DNA for the CDR3 is TGCGCCAGCAGCCAATATCCCGGGACCCATCAGCCCCAGCATTTT.

By frequency in the sample, this clone is medium-sized. This chain's CDR3 is CASSDSPDQPQHF. CDR3 DNA: TGCGCCAGCAGTGATTCTCCTGATCAGCCCCAGCATTTT. The rearrangement joins TRBV10-1 to TRBJ1-5; D is unclear. The CDR3 spans 13 residues. Per germline, CDR1 WNHNN and CDR2 SYGVQD (reference sequence). The V gene lost 3 bases and the J gene lost 5 bases, with 8 bases spanning the gap.

The chain couples TRBV9 to TRBJ2-1; tentatively, D is TRBD2 (6 bases). This CDR3 is built from 13 residues. Trimming took 4 bases from V and 8 from J, leaving 13 bases between them. Germline V gene sequence: CDR1 SGDLS, CDR2 YYNGEE. CDR3 coding DNA: TGTGCCAGCAGCCAAACTAGCTGGGATGAGCAGTTCTTC. It yields the protein CASSQTSWDEQFF.

J is TRBJ2-5 and V is TRBV6-6, with D perhaps matching TRBD1 or TRBD2 (7 bases each). The J call may not be correct, given that the DNA end is closer to TRBJ2-7. The CDR3 spans 15 residues. Per germline, CDR1 MNHNY and CDR2 SVGAGI (reference sequence). The CDR3, as DNA: TGTGCCAGCAGTCTGGGGGGGACAGCAACCTACGAGCAGTACTTC. It encodes CASSLGGTATYEQYF.

CDR3 DNA sequence: TGCGCCAGCAGCGAGCTGACGGGGGGACAAGAGACCCAGTACTTC. Its protein product is CASSELTGGQETQYF. The chain carries TRBV5-1 and TRBJ2-5, with TRBD2 matching over 7 bases. The CDR3 consists of 15 residues. CDR1 SGHRS and CDR2 YFSETQ come from the germline V gene. Trimming took 4 bases from V and 2 from J; bases not matched to a gene: 8.

Only one count was recorded for this clone. The rearrangement joins TRBV4-2 to TRBJ1-1, with a possible D match to TRBD1 (5 bases). Trimming stripped 0 bases from V and 7 bases from J, with 15 bases between. This CDR3 has 15 residues. CDR1 is LGHNA and CDR2 is YNFKEQ in the germline V gene. In DNA form, the CDR3 reads TGTGCCAGCAGCCAAGATCTTTCCCTTCAGGGTGAAGCTTTCTTT. Its translation is CASSQDLSLQGEAFF.

CDR3 in amino acids: CASSLAQWEETQYF. The CDR3 DNA sequence: TGTGCCAGCAGCTTGGCACAGTGGGAAGAGACCCAGTACTTC. The chain has TRBV5-5 and TRBJ2-5; D call uncertain. Germline V CDR1 and CDR2: SGHKS, YYEKEE (reference sequence). The V and J ends lost 0 bases and 3 bases respectively, with 9 bases between them. The CDR3 runs to 14 residues.

Only one count was recorded for this clone. This rearrangement joins TRBV7-2 to TRBJ1-1; TRBD1 matches at 7 bases. The length of the CDR3 is 18 residues. J lost 4 bases, V lost 5 bases, and 19 bases had no gene match. Per the germline V gene, CDR1 is SGHTA and CDR2 is FQGNSA. DNA of the CDR3: TGTGCCAGCAGCGGTGGCAGGGACGGCTCTTCAGGGGGCACTGAAGCTTTCTTT. This codes for CASSGGRDGSSGGTEAFF.

The chain employs TRBV15 and TRBJ1-5; D unresolved. V dropped 0 bases and J dropped 6 bases, with 3 bases sitting between them. CDR1 and CDR2 (germline): LNHNV, YYDKDF (reference sequence). The CDR3 has 12 residues. In nucleotides, the CDR3 is TGTGCCACCAGCAGAGAGGCTCAGCCCCAGCATTTT. It yields the protein CATSREAQPQHF.

This clone has only one observation. This sequence joins TRBV7-9 and TRBJ1-2; unclear D gene. The CDR3 runs 16 residues. The V end was cut by 2 bases, the J end by 0 bases, with 13 bases between. Germline V CDR1 and CDR2: SEHNR, FQNEAQ (reference sequence). CDR3 nucleotides: TGTGCCAGCAGCTTATCGAGACACCCCGCTAACTATGGCTACACCTTC. Its protein product is CASSLSRHPANYGYTF. Complete variable domain (other parts from reference TRBV7-9 and TRBJ1-2): DTGVSQNPRHKITKRGQNVTFRCDPISEHNRLYWYRQTLGQGPEFLTYFQNEAQLEKSRLLSDRFSAERPKGSFSTLEIQRTEQGDSAMYLCASSLSRHPANYGYTFGSGTRLTVV.

The sample holds a few counts of this clone. The chain employs TRBV6-1 and TRBJ2-7, with D perhaps TRBD1 (6 bases). The length of the CDR3 is 14 residues. CDR1 and CDR2 (germline): MNHNS, SASEGT. The ends were cut back, 6 bases at V and 4 bases at J, with 16 bases in the middle. The chain's CDR3 is CASRDAGVRYEQYF. CDR3 nucleotide sequence: TGTGCCAGCAGGGACGCAGGGGTTAGGTACGAGCAGTACTTC.

This chain uses TRBV29-1 with TRBJ2-7; TRBD2 matches at 10 bases. Trimming cost V 4 bases and J 0 bases; bases outside gene matches: 6. Germline V gene sequence: CDR1 SQVTM, CDR2 ANQGSEA. CDR3 length: 15 amino acids. CDR3 sequence: CSVAGLAANSYEQYF. CDR3 coding DNA: TGCAGCGTTGCAGGACTAGCGGCTAACTCCTACGAGCAGTACTTC.

This chain links TRBV5-1 with TRBJ2-5; TRBD1 agrees at 8 bases. CDR3 length: 13 residues. The junction had 2 bases not matched to a gene; V was cut back by 4 bases and J by 3 bases. Germline CDR1 SGHRS, CDR2 YFSETQ. CDR3 DNA: TGCGCCAGCAGCCAGACAGGGGAAGAGACCCAGTACTTC. Translating gives CASSQTGEETQYF.

The rearrangement joins TRBV7-2 to TRBJ2-5; 11 bases match TRBD2. Germline lookup yields CDR1 SGHTA and CDR2 FQGNSA. The CDR3 spans 15 residues. Losses at the gene ends were 2 bases for V and 3 bases for J; bases not matched to a gene: 2. CDR3 bases: TGTGCCAGCAGCTTACAGGGACTAGCGGAAGAGACCCAGTACTTC. Translation: CASSLQGLAEETQYF. Filled out from reference TRBV7-2 and TRBJ2-5, the complete variable domain reads GAGVSQSPSNKVTEKGKDVELRCDPISGHTALYWYRQSLGQGLEFLIYFQGNSAPDKSGLPSDRFSAERTGGSVSTLTIQRTQQEDSAVYLCASSLQGLAEETQYFGPGTRLLVL.

With respect to this clone: A far larger clone differs by one base, so this is likely a read error. The J gene is TRBJ2-6, the V gene TRBV5-5; 11 bases line up with TRBD2. The CDR3 length is 19 residues. V dropped 4 bases and J dropped 3; count of bases not matched to a gene: 12. Per germline, CDR1 SGHKS and CDR2 YYEKEE (reference sequence). The CDR3 DNA reads TGTGCCAGCAGCGTCGATAGCGGGGGGGCCTATCGTGGGGCCAACGTCCTGACTTTC. This encodes CASSVDSGGAYRGANVLTF.

The chain carries TRBV10-3 and TRBJ2-3, with 11 bases fitting TRBD1. This CDR3 has 20 residues. J gave up 8 bases and V 4 bases, and 23 bases lay outside the gene matches. The germline gives CDR1 ENHRY, CDR2 SYGVKD. DNA for the CDR3: TGTGCCATCAGTGGACCGGGACAGGGGGGATCTAGACTAGTGGGAAGTACGCAGTATTTT. Translated, it gives CAISGPGQGGSRLVGSTQYF.

The gene calls are TRBV2 and TRBJ2-5, with D hard to call. The CDR3 has 13 residues. The V end was cut by 4 bases, the J end by 2 bases, with 8 bases between. CDR1 is SNHLY and CDR2 is FYNNEI in the germline V gene. CDR3 amino acids: CASSADLQETQYF. The DNA for the CDR3 is TGTGCCAGCAGTGCTGATCTTCAAGAGACCCAGTACTTC.

Regarding this clone: The sample holds other DNA sequences that translate to the same CDR3. The genes are TRBV2 and TRBJ2-1; 13 nucleotides align to TRBD2. V shed 6 bases, J shed 4 bases, and the junction held 9 bases outside the gene matches. Germline V CDR1 and CDR2: SNHLY, FYNNEI. The CDR3 contains 17 residues. CDR3 sequence (DNA): TGTGCCAGCAGCTATAGTGGACTAGCGGGAGTGTACAATGAGCAGTTCTTC. Encoded protein: CASSYSGLAGVYNEQFF.

V is TRBV10-3 and J is TRBJ2-7; D may match TRBD1 or TRBD2 (5 bases each). Germline V gives CDR1 ENHRY, CDR2 SYGVKD. Between the trimmed V and J ends, which lost 3 bases and 10 bases, there was a span of 16 bases. The CDR3 totals 13 residues. The CDR3, as DNA: TGTGCCATCAGTGAAGCGGACGGGGCGAACCAGTACTTC. Protein product: CAISEADGANQYF.

This clone was seen just once. This rearrangement joins TRBV10-2 to TRBJ2-3; possibly TRBD1 or TRBD2 for D (5 bases each). With 2 bases removed from V and 6 bases from J, the gap between germline ends came to 15 bases. The CDR3 consists of 15 residues. Germline V CDR1 and CDR2: WSHSY, SAAADI. The CDR3 sequence: CASSEKDTTGDTQYF. CDR3 DNA sequence: TGCGCCAGCAGTGAGAAGGACACAACGGGGGATACGCAGTATTTT.

The rearrangement joins TRBV15 to TRBJ1-5; D is undetermined. V lost 9 bases, J lost 3 bases, and 15 bases lay in between. This CDR3 is 14 amino acids long. The germline gives CDR1 LNHNV, CDR2 YYDKDF (reference sequence). The CDR3 DNA sequence: TGTGCCACTTCTACTAGGTCCCCCAATCAGCCCCAGCATTTT. Translating gives CATSTRSPNQPQHF.

The rearrangement joins TRBV4-1 to TRBJ2-3, with 8 bases aligning to TRBD2. Per germline, CDR1 MGHRA and CDR2 YSYEKL. Unmatched junction bases numbered 8, after V lost 1 base and J lost 5 bases. This CDR3 is built from 16 residues. For the CDR3, the DNA is TGCGCCAGCAGCCAAGCCGGGGGACTAGGTGGAGATACGCAGTATTTT. Its translation is CASSQAGGLGGDTQYF.

The V gene is TRBV9, the J gene TRBJ2-1; TRBD2 aligns across 7 bases. The CDR3 loop spans 17 amino acids. V dropped 0 bases and J dropped 9; count of bases not matched to a gene: 15. Germline lookup yields CDR1 SGDLS and CDR2 YYNGEE. The CDR3 here is CASSVAGQLATLSEQFF. The CDR3 coding sequence is TGTGCCAGCAGCGTAGCTGGTCAACTAGCGACCCTAAGTGAGCAGTTCTTC.

V gene TRBV29-1 combines with J gene TRBJ2-1; 11 nucleotides line up with TRBD2. The CDR3 runs to 13 residues. V was pared by 6 bases and J by 6 bases, with 4 bases of the junction left unmatched. Germline V gene lookup returns CDR1 SQVTM and CDR2 ANQGSEA. Here the CDR3 reads CSVLSGRGNEQFF. CDR3 sequence (DNA): TGCAGCGTCCTTAGCGGGAGGGGCAATGAGCAGTTCTTC.

The genes are TRBV5-1 and TRBJ2-3, with 11 positions matching TRBD2. The J segment lost 5 bases and the V segment lost 3 bases, leaving 5 bases of the junction unmatched. The CDR3 contains 15 residues. CDR1 and CDR2 from the germline V gene are SGHRS and YFSETQ. In DNA form, the CDR3 reads TGCGCCAGCAGCTATAGCGGGGGGGCTATAGATACGCAGTATTTT. Translated: CASSYSGGAIDTQYF.

This clone has more than one count but fewer than ten. The chain has TRBV6-6 and TRBJ2-1; 10 bases are a match to TRBD2. The CDR3 is 15 amino acids. Germline loops: CDR1 MNHNY, CDR2 SVGAGI (reference sequence). Losses at the gene ends were 8 bases for V and 4 bases for J; bases not matched to a gene: 8. The CDR3 nucleotides read TGTGCCAGCGGGAAGGGACTAGCGACATACAATGAGCAGTTCTTC. Translating it yields CASGKGLATYNEQFF.

The DNA of the CDR3 is TGCGCCAGCAGGGAAGACGCCGGGACAGGCCCCTACGAGCAGTACTTC. Amino acids: CASREDAGTGPYEQYF. The chain combines TRBV10-2 with TRBJ2-7, with 8 positions matching TRBD1. CDR3 length: 16 residues. The germline V gene encodes CDR1 WSHSY and CDR2 SAAADI. The V and J ends lost 6 bases and 2 bases, in that order; junction bases with no gene match: 12.